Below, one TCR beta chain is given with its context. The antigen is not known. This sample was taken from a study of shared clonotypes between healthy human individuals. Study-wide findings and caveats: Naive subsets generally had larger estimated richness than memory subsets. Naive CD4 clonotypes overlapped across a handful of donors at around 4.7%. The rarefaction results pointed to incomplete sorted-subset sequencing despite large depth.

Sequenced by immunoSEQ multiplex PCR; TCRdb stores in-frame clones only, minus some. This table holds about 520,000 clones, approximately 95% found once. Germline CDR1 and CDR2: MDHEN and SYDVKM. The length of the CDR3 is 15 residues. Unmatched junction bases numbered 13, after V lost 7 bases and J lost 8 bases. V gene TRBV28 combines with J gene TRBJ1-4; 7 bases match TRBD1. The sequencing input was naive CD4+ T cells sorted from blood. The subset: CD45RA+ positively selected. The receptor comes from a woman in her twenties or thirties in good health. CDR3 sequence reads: CASTHRGTPNEKLFF. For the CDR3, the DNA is TGTGCCAGCACCCACAGGGGAACTCCCAACGAAAAACTGTTTTTT.